This is a list of T cell receptor beta chains from one sample in a study of T-cell reconstitution after alpha-beta-depleted transplantation in children. One entry per CDR3 protein results from TCRdb running MiXCR on the PCR reads. The table includes about 580,000 distinct CDR3 sequences, 23% detected once. The sequenced sample was PBMCs, mostly from graft donor cells, obtained 360 days after TCRalphabeta/CD19-depleted stem cell transplant. The receptor source for this set is a boy under two years old who had a stem cell transplant for acute myeloid leukemia, so the T cells may come from the graft donor. CDR3s include the opening cysteine and the closing phenylalanine or tryptophan. The D gene is left open where the match is weak. Where a row states a size, it is once, few, many or the class of an expanded clone; other rows omit it.

abundance	d_gene	v_gene	j_gene	CDR3nt	CDR3aa
many	NA	TRBV29-1	TRBJ2-5	TGCAGCGTTGATAAGAGGGCAAGGGAGACCCAGTACTTC	CSVDKRARETQYF
few	NA	TRBV12-3/TRBV12-4	TRBJ2-5	TGTGCCAGCAGCCGACAGGGAGGAGAGACCCAGTACTTC	CASSRQGGETQYF
few	NA	TRBV12-3/TRBV12-4	TRBJ1-1	TGTGCCAGCAGTTTATTTGGTGATTTGGGGGGAGCTTTCTTT	CASSLFGDLGGAFF
NA	NA	TRBV5-1	TRBJ1-2	TGCGCCAGCAGGCAGGGAGGAGGCTATGGCTACACCTTC	CASRQGGGYGYTF
NA	NA	TRBV6-5	TRBJ1-6	TGTGCCAGCAGCACGAGGGGAGGCGAGGCTTCACCCCTCCACTTT	CASSTRGGEASPLHF
few	NA	TRBV6-5	TRBJ2-1	TGTGCCAGCAGTTGGACGACCCGCTCCTACAATGAGCAGTTCTTC	CASSWTTRSYNEQFF
NA	TRBD2	TRBV20-1	TRBJ2-1	TGCAGTGCCCGTACAGCGGGGGCCTATTACAATGAGCAGTTCTTC	CSARTAGAYYNEQFF
many	NA	TRBV5-1	TRBJ2-7	TGCGCCAGCAGCTTGGGCCCACCGCCTGCCTACGAGCAGTACTTC	CASSLGPPPAYEQYF
many	NA	TRBV5-1	TRBJ2-5	TGCGCCAGCAGCTTGACAGGGGAGGGAGAGACCCAGTACTTC	CASSLTGEGETQYF
NA	NA	TRBV4-3	TRBJ2-2	TGCGCCAGCAGCCAACGGACAGGGAGGGGCACCGGGGAGCTGTTTTTT	CASSQRTGRGTGELFF
many	NA	TRBV20-1	TRBJ2-5	TGCAGTGCTAGACCACAGGGAGGGGAGACCCAGTACTTC	CSARPQGGETQYF
few	NA	TRBV27	TRBJ2-3	TGTGCCAGCAGTGCCCTCGGGGAGGGCACAGATACGCAGTATTTT	CASSALGEGTDTQYF
NA	NA	TRBV11-2	TRBJ1-5	TGTGCCAGCAGCCCCGGACACCCTAGCAATCAGCCCCAGCTTTTT	CASSPGHPSNQPQLF
few	NA	TRBV6-2/TRBV6-3	TRBJ1-1	TGTGCCAGCAGTTACCCGGGGGGAGAAGCTTTCTTT	CASSYPGGEAFF
many	TRBD1	TRBV7-2	TRBJ2-1	TGTGCCAGCAGCACCAGACAGGGGGCTTACAATGAGCAGTTCTTC	CASSTRQGAYNEQFF
few	NA	TRBV20-1	TRBJ2-7	TGCAGTGCTAGCCGACAGGTTAGCCCCTACGAGCAGTACTTC	CSASRQVSPYEQYF
NA	NA	TRBV30	TRBJ1-1	TGTGCCTGGAGTGAACTCGGGAACACTGAAGCTTTCTTT	CAWSELGNTEAFF
once	NA	TRBV24-1	TRBJ2-4	TGTGCCACCAGTGACAGGACCCTTGGAAACATTCAGTACTTC	CATSDRTLGNIQYF
few	TRBD1	TRBV4-1	TRBJ2-5	TGCGCCAGCAGCCAGTGGACAGGGGATGAGACCCAGTACTTC	CASSQWTGDETQYF
many	TRBD2	TRBV20-1	TRBJ2-1	TGCAGTGCTAGAGGTACCCTAGCGGGGGGCGAGCAGTTCTTC	CSARGTLAGGEQFF
NA	NA	TRBV5-1	TRBJ2-5	TGCGCCAGCAGCTTGTCGTTTGTCGAGGCTGCTTGGGGGGAGACCCAGTACTTC	CASSLSFVEAAWGETQYF
few	NA	TRBV5-1	TRBJ2-3	TGCGCCAGCAGCCCGGATGGCTCTACAGATACGCAGTATTTT	CASSPDGSTDTQYF
many	TRBD1	TRBV7-9	TRBJ1-2	TGTGCCAGCAGCCCCGGACAGGAGGGCTACACCTTC	CASSPGQEGYTF
NA	NA	TRBV9	TRBJ1-6	TGTGCCAGCAGCTTACAGGGAAGGGGACATAATTCACCCCTCCACTTT	CASSLQGRGHNSPLHF
few	NA	TRBV12-3/TRBV12-4	TRBJ1-5	TGTGCCAGCAGACTAATCGGGAACAATGGCAATCAGCCCCAGCATTTT	CASRLIGNNGNQPQHF
NA	TRBD1	TRBV6-5	TRBJ1-3	TGTGCCAGCAGTTCCACAGGGGGCCATACTGGAAACACCATATATTTT	CASSSTGGHTGNTIYF
few	NA	TRBV20-1	TRBJ2-1	TGCAGTGCTAGTCGACTAGTTCCCTACAATGAGCAGTTCTTC	CSASRLVPYNEQFF
few	TRBD2	TRBV4-2	TRBJ2-1	TGTGCCAGCAGCCAAGCTAGCGGGGGGGCCTTCTACAATGAGCAGTTCTTC	CASSQASGGAFYNEQFF
many	NA	TRBV29-1	TRBJ2-1	TGCAGCGTGGCCAGGGTTCTTTACAATGAGCAGTTCTTC	CSVARVLYNEQFF
few	TRBD1	TRBV12-3/TRBV12-4	TRBJ1-1	TGTGCCAGCAGTTTAGCGCAGGGGGCGAGCACTGAAGCTTTCTTT	CASSLAQGASTEAFF
NA	NA	TRBV24-1	TRBJ1-1	TGTGCCACCAGGGCTAATACCTACACTGAAGCTTTCTTT	CATRANTYTEAFF
few	NA	TRBV20-1	TRBJ1-2	TGCAGTGCTAGCCTTTACAGGGTGGGTCGAGGCTACACCTTC	CSASLYRVGRGYTF
few	NA	TRBV4-3	TRBJ2-2	TGCGCCAGCAGCCAAAACCCCGACGGGGAGCTGTTTTTT	CASSQNPDGELFF
few	TRBD1	TRBV7-2	TRBJ2-3	TGTGCCAGCAGCCAAGGCCGGACAGGTCGGACAGATACGCAGTATTTT	CASSQGRTGRTDTQYF
once	NA	TRBV5-1	TRBJ1-1	TGCGCCAGCAGCACCCTAGACCCTGGCCCTGAAGCTTTCTTT	CASSTLDPGPEAFF
few	TRBD1	TRBV5-1	TRBJ2-7	TGCGCCAGCAGCTTGGTAGGGGGCTCACTCTACGAGCAGTACTTC	CASSLVGGSLYEQYF
many	NA	TRBV10-3	TRBJ2-7	TGTGCCATCAGTGAGGTGGATTACGAGCAGTACTTC	CAISEVDYEQYF
once	NA	TRBV7-9	TRBJ2-7	TGTGCCAGCAATCCAGGGGTTGGCGAGCAGTACTTC	CASNPGVGEQYF
NA	NA	TRBV9	TRBJ2-7	TGTGCCAGCAGCGTAGGGGGGACGGTTTCTGTATACGAGCAGTACTTC	CASSVGGTVSVYEQYF
NA	TRBD1	TRBV5-1	TRBJ2-3	TGCGCCAGCAGCTTGGCAGGGGGACAGGGCACAGATACGCAGTATTTT	CASSLAGGQGTDTQYF
few	TRBD1	TRBV12-3/TRBV12-4	TRBJ2-5	TGTGCCAGCAGTCCCTTGGGGGCAGGGGGAAAGACCCAGTACTTC	CASSPLGAGGKTQYF